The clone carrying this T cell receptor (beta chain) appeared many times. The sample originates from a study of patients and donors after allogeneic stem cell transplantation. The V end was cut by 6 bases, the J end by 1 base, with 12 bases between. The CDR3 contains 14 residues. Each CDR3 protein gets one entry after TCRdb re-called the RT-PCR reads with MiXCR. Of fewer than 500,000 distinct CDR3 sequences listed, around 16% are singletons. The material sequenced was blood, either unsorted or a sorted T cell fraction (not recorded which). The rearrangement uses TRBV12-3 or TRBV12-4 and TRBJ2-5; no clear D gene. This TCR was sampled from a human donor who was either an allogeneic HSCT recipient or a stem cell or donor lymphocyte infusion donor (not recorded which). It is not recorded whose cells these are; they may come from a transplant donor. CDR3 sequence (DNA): TGTGCCAGCAGCCCACGACCTTCCCAAGAGACCCAGTACTTC. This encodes CASSPRPSQETQYF.